Given below is one T cell receptor (beta chain) in context. Its antigen is unknown. The data are from a study of cytomegalovirus exposure and HLA in healthy donors. Findings and limits, study-wide: The listing of 160 or so TCR beta chains classed them as cytomegalovirus-associated.

Germline-derived CDR1 and CDR2 are SEHNR and FQNEAQ (reference sequence). CDR3 length equals 16 residues. V lost 6 bases and J lost 2; bases outside the gene matches: 12. The method was immunoSEQ multiplex PCR; TCRdb's version includes in-frame clones alone and lacks a portion of them. Of some 140,000 clones in the sample, about 82% were seen once. The sequence derives from a human donor in good health. The chain is built from TRBV7-9 and TRBJ2-7; the match to TRBD2 covers 8 bases. The sample was PBMCs. CDR3 region: CASSHGLRGVPYEQYF. The CDR3 nucleotides are TGTGCCAGCAGTCACGGTTTGCGGGGGGTACCCTACGAGCAGTACTTC.